A selection of T cell receptor beta chains follows, all from one sample in a study of T cells in Graves' hyperthyroidism and ophthalmopathy. TCRdb independently ran MiXCR on the multiplex PCR reads; one entry per CDR3 protein. The sample records a few hundred thousand distinct CDR3 sequences, 15% to 18% being singletons. The sequenced sample was blood. These TCRs come from a woman under 30 with Graves' hyperthyroidism that later progressed to Graves' ophthalmopathy. Both conserved end residues are part of each CDR3. A D gene is named only where the DNA matches it firmly. The size field is filled for only some rows; it gives once, few, many or a size class.

j_gene	abundance	d_gene	v_gene	CDR3nt	CDR3aa
TRBJ2-5	few	.	TRBV19	TGTGCCAGTAGTAGAGCGAACCAAGAGACCCAGTACTTC	CASSRANQETQYF
TRBJ2-3	many	TRBD2	TRBV28	TGTGCCAGCAGCCTAGGCCGACTAGCGGGAGCTAATGACACAGATACGCAGTATTTT	CASSLGRLAGANDTDTQYF
TRBJ2-5	.	TRBD2	TRBV3-1	TGTGCCAGCAGTCGGACTAGCGGGATCCAAGAGACCCAGTACTTC	CASSRTSGIQETQYF
TRBJ1-1	.	.	TRBV14	TGTGCCAGCAGCCAAGGTCTCCAGGGGAACACTGAAGCTTTCTTT	CASSQGLQGNTEAFF
TRBJ2-2	few	TRBD1	TRBV6-6	TGTGCCAGCAGTTACAAGGGCCCGGGACAGGGGGCCGGGGAGCTGTTTTTT	CASSYKGPGQGAGELFF
TRBJ2-3	few	.	TRBV6-1	TGTGCCAGCACCCTGGGGGCTACTACCTATACGCAGTATTTT	CASTLGATTYTQYF
TRBJ1-1	.	.	TRBV20-1	TGCAGTGCTATGCCTGAAGCTTTCTTT	CSAMPEAFF
TRBJ1-1	many	.	TRBV28	TGTGCCAGCAGTCCCACAATTGGGGCTGAAGCTTTCTTT	CASSPTIGAEAFF
TRBJ2-5	many	TRBD1	TRBV7-8	TGTGCCAGCAGCTTAGGACAGGGGGCCCGAGACACCCAGTACTTC	CASSLGQGARDTQYF
TRBJ1-1	many	.	TRBV4-3	TGCGCCAGCAGCCAAGAGCGGACCTACACTGAAGCTTTCTTT	CASSQERTYTEAFF
TRBJ2-1	few	TRBD1	TRBV24-1	TGTGCCACCAGTGAGTGGACAGGCCAGCAGTTCTTC	CATSEWTGQQFF
TRBJ2-2	.	TRBD2	TRBV6-1	TGTGCCAGCAGCCCCCCGGGACTAGGCACCGGGGAGCTGTTTTTT	CASSPPGLGTGELFF
TRBJ2-7	many	TRBD2	TRBV29-1	TGCAGCGTTGAACAGCGGGAGGGCTACGAGCAGTACTTC	CSVEQREGYEQYF
TRBJ2-3	many	.	TRBV20-1	TGCAGTGCTAGAGATCTAAGAGGGGTGGGCACAGATACGCAGTATTTT	CSARDLRGVGTDTQYF
TRBJ2-1	many	TRBD1	TRBV27	TGTGCCAGCAGTTTACCGGGACAGGGGGCGGGGAATGAGCAGTTCTTC	CASSLPGQGAGNEQFF
TRBJ2-3	many	.	TRBV28	TGTGCCAGCAGTTTAAGTTTCGGGAGAAACACAGATACGCAGTATTTT	CASSLSFGRNTDTQYF
TRBJ2-7	few	TRBD2	TRBV7-2	TGTGCCAGCAGCTTGGGACTAGCGTCCGGTGAGCAGTACTTC	CASSLGLASGEQYF
TRBJ1-5	many	TRBD1	TRBV20-1	TGCAGTGCTAGAGTGGGGACAGCCTTTCAGCCCCAGCATTTT	CSARVGTAFQPQHF
TRBJ2-7	many	.	TRBV20-1	TGCAGTGCCACCCCCCTGGCGGAACCCTACGAGCAGTACTTC	CSATPLAEPYEQYF
TRBJ2-1	.	TRBD2	TRBV27	TGTGCCAGCAGTGACACTAGCGCCAATGAGCAGTTCTTC	CASSDTSANEQFF
TRBJ2-2	few	.	TRBV5-1	TGCGCCAGCAACAAGGATTTTCCCACCGGGGAGCTGTTTTTT	CASNKDFPTGELFF
TRBJ1-2	.	TRBD1	TRBV25-1	TGTGCCAGCAGCGATCAGGGGGCAACCCATGGCTACACCTTC	CASSDQGATHGYTF
TRBJ2-5	many	.	TRBV20-1	TGCAGTGCTAGAAGTCGGAGGGTCTTGGAAGAGCCCCAGTACTTC	CSARSRRVLEEPQYF
TRBJ1-5	many	.	TRBV7-9	TGTGCCAGCAGCTTAAACGGTCAGCCCCAGCATTTT	CASSLNGQPQHF
TRBJ2-1	many	TRBD2	TRBV20-1	TGCAGTGCTAGAGTTTCCGCCGGGACTAGCGGGAGGTTATTCTACAATGAGCAGTTCTTC	CSARVSAGTSGRLFYNEQFF
TRBJ2-7	few	.	TRBV28	TGTGCCAGCAGTTTAGGGTCTCACGAGCAGTACTTC	CASSLGSHEQYF
TRBJ1-1	.	.	TRBV6-2/TRBV6-3	TGTGCCAGCAGTTACCGGGGTCCTCAAGCTTTCTTT	CASSYRGPQAFF
TRBJ2-2	many	TRBD1	TRBV28	TGTGCCAGCAGTTCCGGGACAGGCTTCACCGGGGAGCTGTTTTTT	CASSSGTGFTGELFF
TRBJ2-3	.	TRBD2	TRBV20-1	TGCAGTGCCCCGAACCCCCTAGCGGGAGTAATAGATACGCAGTATTTT	CSAPNPLAGVIDTQYF
TRBJ1-1	few	.	TRBV12-3/TRBV12-4	TGTGCCAGCTCACAGCTCGTCACTGAAGCTTTCTTT	CASSQLVTEAFF
TRBJ2-7	many	TRBD2	TRBV28	TGTGCCAGCAGTTTAGGGCTAGCGGGAGGGCAGGAGCAGTACTTC	CASSLGLAGGQEQYF
TRBJ2-2	many	.	TRBV7-2	TGTGCCAGCAGCCGTGCTCCGAACACCGGGGAGCTGTTTTTT	CASSRAPNTGELFF
TRBJ2-7	many	TRBD1	TRBV29-1	TGCAGCGTTGTGGGACAGCCTCCCTCCGAGCAGTACTTC	CSVVGQPPSEQYF
TRBJ2-1	.	.	TRBV3-1	TGTGCCAGCAGCCAAGGAAGGGCGTCTAGGCAGTTCTTC	CASSQGRASRQFF
TRBJ2-7	many	.	TRBV20-1	TGCAGTGCCAACAGAATTAAGGAGAACTACGAGCAGTACTTC	CSANRIKENYEQYF
TRBJ2-3	few	TRBD2	TRBV9	TGTGCCAGCAGCGTAAAGACTAGCGGGAGTACAGATACGCAGTATTTT	CASSVKTSGSTDTQYF
TRBJ1-1	many	TRBD1	TRBV29-1	TGCAGCACACACATGACAGGGATGAACACTGAAGCTTTCTTT	CSTHMTGMNTEAFF
TRBJ1-5	many	TRBD1	TRBV6-1	TGTGCCAGCAGCCCGACAGGGGGCCTCAATCAGCCCCAGCATTTT	CASSPTGGLNQPQHF
TRBJ2-1	many	.	TRBV2	TGTGCCAGCAGCCCGGACAGATTCAATGAGCAGTTCTTC	CASSPDRFNEQFF
TRBJ1-5	few	.	TRBV4-1	TGCGCCAGCAGCCAAGCGACAGGTCTTAGCAATCAGCCCCAGCATTTT	CASSQATGLSNQPQHF
TRBJ1-2	.	.	TRBV6-1	TGTGCCAGCGGTGAGACTGGACATTCTAACTATGGCTACACCTTC	CASGETGHSNYGYTF
TRBJ2-7	.	TRBD2	TRBV19	TGTGCCAGTAGTATCGGACTAGAAGGATTCGAGCAGTACTTC	CASSIGLEGFEQYF
TRBJ2-2	.	.	TRBV7-9	TGTGCCAGCAGCTCGACAGAGGCCGTTATGTCCGGGGAGCTGTTTTTT	CASSSTEAVMSGELFF
TRBJ2-1	.	.	TRBV12-5	TGTGCTAGTGGTTTGGGAGGGGGGGACTCCTACAATGAGCAGTTCTTC	CASGLGGGDSYNEQFF
TRBJ1-4	many	.	TRBV2	TGTGCCAGCAAGGCGACGGAAACCCAAAAACTGTTTTTT	CASKATETQKLFF
TRBJ2-5	many	.	TRBV29-1	TGCAGCGTTGAAGCAGGGGACGAGACCCAGTACTTC	CSVEAGDETQYF